This T cell receptor (beta chain) was recovered during a study of shared T cell receptors in the human thymus (dated by TCRdb to the early 2020s). Regarding the research as a whole: The study examined how the human thymus generates shared, self-reactive T-cell receptor alpha chains.

As for this clone: Its recognized antigen is unknown. Base quality data are lacking; no much larger clone is found one base away.

The library was generated by the immunoSEQ multiplex PCR assay. This immuneACCESS table, as held by TCRdb, lists in-frame sequences with V and J called but not all clones. Of the missing ones, under half trace to an unresolved V gene in checked studies; the others have no known cause. In this sample the table shows about 380,000 clones, just under 95% of which occur a single time. Together, the top ten hold around 0.018% of the sample. The CDR3 covers 15 residues, taking in both the cysteine and the phenylalanine. Only CDR3 DNA is held: 45 bases, read in frame from base 1. The germline V gene sets CDR1 to SGHTA and CDR2 to FQGNSA. At the junction V is shortened by 3 bases and J by 1 base; bases outside the gene matches: 6.

The V and J segments used are TRBV7-2 and TRBJ2-7; 7 middle bases align to TRBD2. The source is a human donor. Sequences were obtained from thymocytes. The base sequence is TGTGCCAGCAGCTTCGAGGGAGGGCCTTCCTACGAGCAGTACTTC. Translated, it reads CASSFEGGPSYEQYF.